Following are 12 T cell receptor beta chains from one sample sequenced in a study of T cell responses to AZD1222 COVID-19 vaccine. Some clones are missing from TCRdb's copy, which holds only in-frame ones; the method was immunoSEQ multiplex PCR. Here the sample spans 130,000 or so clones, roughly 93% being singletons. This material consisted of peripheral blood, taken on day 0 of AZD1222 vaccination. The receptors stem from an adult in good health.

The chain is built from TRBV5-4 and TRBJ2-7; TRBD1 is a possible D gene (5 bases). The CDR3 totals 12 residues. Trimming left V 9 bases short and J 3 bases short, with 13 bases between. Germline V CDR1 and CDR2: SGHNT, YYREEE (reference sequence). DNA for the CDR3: TGTGCCATCCTACAGGTGGACTACGAGCAGTACTTC. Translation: CAILQVDYEQYF.

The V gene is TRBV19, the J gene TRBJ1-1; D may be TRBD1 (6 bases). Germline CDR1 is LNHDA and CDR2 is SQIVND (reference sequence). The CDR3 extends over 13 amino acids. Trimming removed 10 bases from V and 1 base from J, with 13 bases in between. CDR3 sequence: CATRGQGNTEAFF. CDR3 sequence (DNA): TGTGCCACCAGGGGTCAGGGGAACACTGAAGCTTTCTTT.

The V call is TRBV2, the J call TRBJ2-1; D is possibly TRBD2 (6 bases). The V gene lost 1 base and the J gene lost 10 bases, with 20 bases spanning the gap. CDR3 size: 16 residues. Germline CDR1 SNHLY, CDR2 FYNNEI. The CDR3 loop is CASSEGRGKSIPEQFF. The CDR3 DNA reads TGTGCCAGCAGTGAAGGGCGGGGTAAGTCAATCCCGGAGCAGTTCTTC.

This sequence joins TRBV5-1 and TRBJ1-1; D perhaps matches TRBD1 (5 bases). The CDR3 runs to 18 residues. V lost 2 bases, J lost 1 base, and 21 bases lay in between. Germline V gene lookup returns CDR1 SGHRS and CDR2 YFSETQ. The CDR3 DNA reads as TGCGCCAGCAGCTTAAATGGACTGGGGCGTACGGAGAACACTGAAGCTTTCTTT. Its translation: CASSLNGLGRTENTEAFF.

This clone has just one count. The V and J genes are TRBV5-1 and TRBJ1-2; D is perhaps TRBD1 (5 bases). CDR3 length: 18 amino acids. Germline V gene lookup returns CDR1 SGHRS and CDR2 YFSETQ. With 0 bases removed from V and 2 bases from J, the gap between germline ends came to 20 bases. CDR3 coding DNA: TGCGCCAGCAGCTTGGACCTCGGCAGGGCCGTTCTAAACTATGGCTACACCTTC. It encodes CASSLDLGRAVLNYGYTF.

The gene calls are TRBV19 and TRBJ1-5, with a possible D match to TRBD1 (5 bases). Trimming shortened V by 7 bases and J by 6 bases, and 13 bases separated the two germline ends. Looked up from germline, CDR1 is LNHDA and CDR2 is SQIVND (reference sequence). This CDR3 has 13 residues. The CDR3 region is CASTSQAFQPQHF. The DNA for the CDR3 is TGTGCCAGTACGTCACAGGCCTTTCAGCCCCAGCATTTT.

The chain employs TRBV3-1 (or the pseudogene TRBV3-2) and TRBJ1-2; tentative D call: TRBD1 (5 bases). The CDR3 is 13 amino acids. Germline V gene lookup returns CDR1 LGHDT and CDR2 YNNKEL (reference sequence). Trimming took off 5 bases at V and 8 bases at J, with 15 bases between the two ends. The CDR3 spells CASSNGGDRGYTF. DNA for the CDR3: TGTGCCAGCAGCAACGGAGGGGATCGGGGCTACACCTTC.

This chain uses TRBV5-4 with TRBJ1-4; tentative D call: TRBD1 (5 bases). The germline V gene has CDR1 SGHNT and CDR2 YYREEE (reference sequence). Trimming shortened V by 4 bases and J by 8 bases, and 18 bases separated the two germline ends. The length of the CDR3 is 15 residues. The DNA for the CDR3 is TGTGCCAGCAGCGCGGCCGGGGGAGCGGGGGAAAAACTGTTTTTT. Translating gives CASSAAGGAGEKLFF.

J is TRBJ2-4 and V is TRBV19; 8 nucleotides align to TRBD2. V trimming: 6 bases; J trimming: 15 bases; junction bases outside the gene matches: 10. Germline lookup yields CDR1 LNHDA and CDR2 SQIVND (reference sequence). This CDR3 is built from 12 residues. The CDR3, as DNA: TGTGCCAGTAGGGCCGGGCGGGGGGCCTGGTACTTC. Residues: CASRAGRGAWYF.

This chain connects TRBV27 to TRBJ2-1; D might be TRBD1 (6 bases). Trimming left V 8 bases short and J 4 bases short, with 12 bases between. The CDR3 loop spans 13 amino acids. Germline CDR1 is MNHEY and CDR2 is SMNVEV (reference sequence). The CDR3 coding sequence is TGTGCCAGCGGACAGCCATTGTACAATGAGCAGTTCTTC. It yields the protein CASGQPLYNEQFF.

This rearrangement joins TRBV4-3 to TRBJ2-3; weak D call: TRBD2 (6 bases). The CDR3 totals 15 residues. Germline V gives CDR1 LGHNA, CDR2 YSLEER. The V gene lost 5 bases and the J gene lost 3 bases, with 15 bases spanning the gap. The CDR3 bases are TGCGCCAGCAGCTCGGGCGGGAAGGGAACAGATACGCAGTATTTT. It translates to CASSSGGKGTDTQYF.

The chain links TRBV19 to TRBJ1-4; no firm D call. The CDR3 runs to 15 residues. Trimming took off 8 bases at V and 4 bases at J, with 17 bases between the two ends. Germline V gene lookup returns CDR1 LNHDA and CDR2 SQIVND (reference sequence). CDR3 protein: CASQTSAAGNEKLFF. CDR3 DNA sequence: TGTGCCAGTCAAACGTCTGCCGCTGGTAATGAAAAACTGTTTTTT.